These 6 T cell receptor beta chains were all obtained from the same sample, sequenced in a study of CD8+ T cells in alopecia areata. Extracted RNA was reverse transcribed into cDNA, the sequencing template. Produced via immunoSEQ multiplex PCR; TCRdb's table is partial and in-frame only. The data hold some 110,000 clones, with around 61% observed a single time. Input material: CD4+ T cells sorted from blood. The source of these receptors is a human donor in good health.

This sequence joins TRBV29-1 and TRBJ1-1; no clear D. This CDR3 has 11 residues. The V gene's germline CDR1 is SQVTM and CDR2 ANQGSEA. Trimming removed 2 bases at V and 11 bases at J, with 12 bases between. CDR3 amino acids: CSVELMANAFF. The CDR3 DNA reads TGCAGCGTTGAATTGATGGCTAACGCTTTCTTT.

The chain recombines TRBV18 with TRBJ2-5; no clear D gene. CDR3 size: 13 residues. V was clipped by 0 bases and J by 5 bases, with 7 bases between them. Germline lookup yields CDR1 KGHSH and CDR2 LQKENI. This CDR3 is CASSPPRPETQYF. The DNA of the CDR3 is TGTGCCAGCTCACCACCGCGGCCGGAGACCCAGTACTTC.

The chain recombines TRBV7-2 with TRBJ1-2, with D tentatively TRBD1 (5 bases). Germline V lookup: CDR1 SGHTA, CDR2 FQGNSA. Trimming took 2 bases from V and 6 from J, leaving 13 bases between them. This CDR3 spans 14 amino acids. The CDR3 here is CASSLYGADNGYTF. DNA for the CDR3: TGTGCCAGCAGCTTATATGGGGCCGATAATGGCTACACCTTC.

This clone was observed a few times. The CDR3 region is CAWSLQGLIGNTEAFF. The CDR3 DNA reads as TGTGCCTGGAGTCTACAGGGATTAATCGGGAACACTGAAGCTTTCTTT. The chain carries TRBV30 and TRBJ1-1; TRBD1 is a possible D gene (6 bases). The CDR3 is 16 residues long. The germline V gene encodes CDR1 GTSNPN and CDR2 SVGIG (reference sequence). Trimming removed 2 bases from V and 1 base from J, with 17 bases in between.

The rearrangement links TRBV27 to TRBJ1-2; TRBD1 is a possible D gene (5 bases). Germline CDR1 is MNHEY and CDR2 is SMNVEV (reference sequence). V shed 5 bases and J shed 0 bases, with 13 bases lying between them. The CDR3 is 15 amino acids. DNA of the CDR3: TGTGCCAGCAGTCCCTTTCGACAGCCTAACTATGGCTACACCTTC. Amino acids: CASSPFRQPNYGYTF.

This chain links TRBV5-1 with TRBJ2-7; D call uncertain. The CDR3 sequence is 15 residues long. CDR1 and CDR2 (germline): SGHRS, YFSETQ. Trimming took off 4 bases at V and 5 bases at J, with 19 bases between the two ends. CDR3 in amino acids: CASSPPVAATDEQYF. Here the CDR3 DNA reads TGCGCCAGCAGCCCGCCTGTCGCAGCCACAGACGAGCAGTACTTC.